A selection of T cell receptor beta chains follows, all from one sample in a study of cytomegalovirus exposure and HLA in healthy donors. The table came from immunoSEQ multiplex PCR; TCRdb's copy has only in-frame clones and leaves some out. Of 120,000 to 150,000 clones listed, about 79% were seen once; the top ten hold 2.5% to 3.5%. The sample taken for sequencing was PBMCs. The receptors come from a male donor in good health and CMV-seronegative. The CDR3 runs from the conserved cysteine through the conserved F or W. D genes are given only for firm matches. Clone sizes are given selectively: once, few, many, or a class where the clone is expanded.

d_gene	v_gene	abundance	j_gene	CDR3nt	CDR3aa
-	TRBV19	-	TRBJ2-7	TGTGCCAGTAGTATAGGCCAAATGGGAGGATACGAGCAGTACTTC	CASSIGQMGGYEQYF
-	TRBV19	-	TRBJ1-1	TGTGCCAGTAGTCTCTTGAACACTGAAGCTTTCTTT	CASSLLNTEAFF
-	TRBV15	few	TRBJ1-1	TGTGCCACCAGCAGAGCAGGTTGGGGGCCCACTGAAGCTTTCTTT	CATSRAGWGPTEAFF
TRBD1	TRBV15	-	TRBJ2-7	TGTGCCACCAGCAACCGGGACAGAACCTACGAGCAGTACTTC	CATSNRDRTYEQYF
-	TRBV5-1	-	TRBJ1-1	TGCGCCAGCAGCTTGTCAACAGGGAGTACTGAAGCTTTCTTT	CASSLSTGSTEAFF
-	TRBV19	-	TRBJ2-7	TGTGCCAGTAGTCCCTTATGGAGCTCCTACGAGCAGTACTTC	CASSPLWSSYEQYF
-	TRBV4-1	once	TRBJ2-1	TGCGCCAGCAGCCAAATTTTCGGCGGCCGGGGATCGCAGTTCTTC	CASSQIFGGRGSQFF
-	TRBV5-1	-	TRBJ2-3	TGCGCCAGCAGCCCGGGACTTCCCGGCACAGATACGCAGTATTTT	CASSPGLPGTDTQYF
TRBD1	TRBV5-4	-	TRBJ1-2	TGTGCCAGCAGCTTGGCCATAACAGGGGGCCCGACTGGCTACACCTTC	CASSLAITGGPTGYTF
TRBD1	TRBV5-5	-	TRBJ2-2	TGTGCCAGCAGCCGTGACAGGGCCGACACCGGGGAGCTGTTTTTT	CASSRDRADTGELFF
-	TRBV5-4	-	TRBJ2-1	TGTGCCAGCAGCCCCCCGGGGGCGGGAGCCTACAATGAGCAGTTCTTC	CASSPPGAGAYNEQFF
-	TRBV4-3	-	TRBJ1-6	TGCGCCAGCAGCCAAGATTCGAGAGAAAATTCACCCCTCCACTTT	CASSQDSRENSPLHF
-	TRBV4-3	-	TRBJ2-3	TGCGCCAGCAGCCAAGAAGGGCCAGGGGATAGCACAGATACGCAGTATTTT	CASSQEGPGDSTDTQYF
-	TRBV10-1	-	TRBJ2-6	TGCGCCAGCAGTGAGGGCAACTCTGGGGCCAACGTCCTGACTTTC	CASSEGNSGANVLTF
TRBD2	TRBV27	-	TRBJ2-1	TGTGCCAGCAGTGTCGGACTAGCTAGCAATGAGCAGTTCTTC	CASSVGLASNEQFF
-	TRBV29-1	-	TRBJ1-3	TGCAGCGTTGAAGGGTACCCAGACTCTGGAAACACCATATATTTT	CSVEGYPDSGNTIYF
TRBD2	TRBV9	-	TRBJ2-4	TGTGCCAGCAGCGTAGAATCCCAGCGGGAGGACGGATCAACCAAAAACATTCAGTACTTC	CASSVESQREDGSTKNIQYF
-	TRBV27	-	TRBJ2-2	TGTGCCAGCAGTTTATCTGGCAGGACCGGGGAGCTGTTTTTT	CASSLSGRTGELFF
-	TRBV18	few	TRBJ1-5	TGTGCCAGCTCACCCGGGATAGAAGAGCCCCAGCATTTT	CASSPGIEEPQHF
-	TRBV4-2	-	TRBJ1-6	TGTGCCAGCAGCCAAGATAGCCGTGGCGGAGCACCCCTCCACTTT	CASSQDSRGGAPLHF
TRBD1	TRBV4-1	few	TRBJ1-2	TGCGCCAGCAGCCCACAGGGGGGAAACTATGGCTACACCTTC	CASSPQGGNYGYTF
TRBD2	TRBV15	once	TRBJ2-1	TGTGCCACCAGCAGAGGGATAGCGGGACACTACAATGAGCAGTTCTTC	CATSRGIAGHYNEQFF
-	TRBV19	-	TRBJ1-1	TGTGCCAGTAGTCAGGTTGGGGGGGCCGAGAACACTGAAGCTTTCTTT	CASSQVGGAENTEAFF
-	TRBV20-1	-	TRBJ1-2	TGCAGTGCTAGAGTCTTCGGGGGCTACACCTTC	CSARVFGGYTF
-	TRBV4-1	few	TRBJ1-1	TGCGCCAGCAGCCAACCTTGGGGGACAGAAGCTTTCTTT	CASSQPWGTEAFF
-	TRBV25-1	-	TRBJ1-3	TGTGCCAGCAGTCCCACAGGGAACGGAAACACCATATATTTT	CASSPTGNGNTIYF
TRBD1	TRBV2	-	TRBJ1-2	TGTGCCACACGACAGGGCTTAGATGGCTACACCTTC	CATRQGLDGYTF
TRBD1	TRBV5-6	few	TRBJ1-4	TGTGCCAGCAGCTTGAGAATCACAGGGGCAGGAAAACTGTTTTTT	CASSLRITGAGKLFF
-	TRBV20-1	-	TRBJ2-5	TGCAGTGCTAGAGATCGGGGAACCGAGTACTTC	CSARDRGTEYF
-	TRBV7-2	-	TRBJ1-2	TGTGCCAGCAGCTTAGCGACCCGGCGAGGGTATGGCTACACCTTC	CASSLATRRGYGYTF
TRBD2	TRBV4-3	-	TRBJ2-1	TGCGCCAGCAGCCAAGGGACTAGCGATTACAATGAGCAGCTCTTC	CASSQGTSDYNEQLF
-	TRBV5-4	-	TRBJ2-1	TGTGCCAGCAGATCAGAGGTGAGCCCCTACAATGAGCAGTTCTTC	CASRSEVSPYNEQFF
TRBD1	TRBV27	-	TRBJ1-1	TGTGCCAGCAGACCTGACAGGGGGCGCGGTGAAACTGAAGCTTTCTTT	CASRPDRGRGETEAFF
-	TRBV6-5	-	TRBJ2-7	TGTGCCAGCAGCCCGCCTCACAGTTACGAGCAGTACTTC	CASSPPHSYEQYF
-	TRBV12-5	-	TRBJ2-5	TGTGCTAGTGGTTTTCTTGCATTGTCATACGACAGAGAGACCCAGTACTTC	CASGFLALSYDRETQYF
TRBD1	TRBV2	-	TRBJ2-7	TGTGCCAGCGCCCGGGACAGGGGGCACGAGCAGTACTTC	CASARDRGHEQYF
TRBD1	TRBV2	once	TRBJ1-1	TGTGCCAGCGGACGGGGACAGGGGGCGACTGAAGCTTTCTTT	CASGRGQGATEAFF
TRBD1	TRBV27	-	TRBJ1-2	TGTGCCAGCCGCCCGGACAGGACCCAAAACTATGGCTACACCTTC	CASRPDRTQNYGYTF
TRBD2	TRBV19	-	TRBJ2-5	TGTGCCAGTAGTATAGCGGGGGGTTTAGAGACCCAGTACTTC	CASSIAGGLETQYF
TRBD2	TRBV6-5	-	TRBJ2-1	TGTGCCAGCAGCCCTGGACTAGCGGGAAGTGAGGGGCAGTTCTTC	CASSPGLAGSEGQFF
-	TRBV4-3	few	TRBJ1-1	TGCGCCAGCAGCCTTCTTGCGTCAATCGGTGAAGCTTTCTTT	CASSLLASIGEAFF
-	TRBV18	-	TRBJ1-2	TGTGCCAGCTCACCAGAAAAGAGCTACTATGGCTACACCTTC	CASSPEKSYYGYTF
-	TRBV5-8	-	TRBJ2-1	TGTGCCAGCAGCTTGGCCATCGGGGGTGTGTATGAGCAGTTCTTC	CASSLAIGGVYEQFF
TRBD1	TRBV6-6	-	TRBJ1-4	TGTGCCAGCACCAGGGACAGTACTAATGAAAAACTGTTTTTT	CASTRDSTNEKLFF
-	TRBV18	-	TRBJ1-1	TGTGCCAGCTCACCGAGAGGGAAGGACACTGAAGCTTTCTTT	CASSPRGKDTEAFF
-	TRBV7-3	-	TRBJ2-6	TGTGCCAGCAGCTTAAAGGGGGGGACGGGTTTTGGGGCCAACGTCCTGACTTTC	CASSLKGGTGFGANVLTF
-	TRBV14	-	TRBJ1-3	TGTGCCAGCAGCCACCGGACAGAGAGAAACACCATATATTTT	CASSHRTERNTIYF
-	TRBV10-3	-	TRBJ1-5	TGTGCCATCCGAGACAGTAGCAATCAGCCCCAGCATTTT	CAIRDSSNQPQHF
-	TRBV19	-	TRBJ1-1	TGTGCCAGTAGTATATGGGGAGGTGTGGGCACTGAAGCTTTCTTT	CASSIWGGVGTEAFF
TRBD2	TRBV6-5	-	TRBJ2-1	TGTGCCAGCGGGAGCCTGAGGACTAGCAGTCAGCAGTTCTTC	CASGSLRTSSQQFF
TRBD2	TRBV11-3	-	TRBJ2-1	TGTGCCAGCAGCTTAGGCCCCTTGGCGGGAGCTTTCAATGAGCAGTTCTTC	CASSLGPLAGAFNEQFF
-	TRBV5-6	-	TRBJ2-7	TGTGCCAGCAGCAGTGAGGCGCGACGCTACGAGCAGTACTTC	CASSSEARRYEQYF
TRBD2	TRBV7-3	-	TRBJ2-2	TGTGCCAGCAGCTTACCTGGGAGGGTTTCCGGGGAGCTGTTTTTT	CASSLPGRVSGELFF
-	TRBV5-5	-	TRBJ2-6	TGTGCCAGCCTGGGGCAGGCCATCTCTGGGGCCAACGTCCTGACTTTC	CASLGQAISGANVLTF
-	TRBV6-5	-	TRBJ1-2	TGTGCCAGCAGGGCAGGCCCGGCTCGGTATGGCTACACCTTC	CASRAGPARYGYTF
-	TRBV6-1	-	TRBJ1-1	TGTGCCAGCAGTGACAACTACAGGTTCTTGCAAACTGAAGCTTTCTTT	CASSDNYRFLQTEAFF
-	TRBV4-2	few	TRBJ2-5	TGTGCCAGCAGCCAAGGAGCCCCATATACTCAGACCCAGTACTTC	CASSQGAPYTQTQYF